This T cell receptor beta chain appears in the sequencing data of a study of blood T cell repertoires in COVID-19. Study-wide context: Whether acute or convalescent, the COVID-19 samples came from the United States, Italy and Spain. From T cells, B-cell-depleted T cells, or PBMCs came the material, which was cDNA or gDNA.

Enrollees, about 18 to 100 years old, lived in about two dozen US areas. Someone with COVID-19 had been met by exposed participants within 2 weeks before study entry. The method was immunoSEQ multiplex PCR; TCRdb's version includes in-frame clones alone and lacks a portion of them. The data contain about 280,000 clones, approximately 82% of them singletons. The V segment lost 4 bases and the J segment 8 bases; nucleotides outside the gene matches: 9. Germline V lookup: CDR1 SGDLS, CDR2 YYNGEE. The CDR3 length is 15 residues. Sequencing was done on a sample of PBMCs or T cells enriched from blood (not recorded which). The sequence derives from a man aged 35-49 years who had been exposed to COVID-19. The rearrangement links TRBV9 to TRBJ1-4; 9 bases match TRBD1. CDR3 protein: CASSRSTGGNEKLFF. CDR3 sequence (DNA): TGTGCCAGCAGCCGATCGACAGGGGGAAACGAAAAACTGTTTTTT. Looking up the rest from reference TRBV9 and TRBJ1-4 gives the full variable domain: DSGVTQTPKHLITATGQRVTLRCSPRSGDLSVYWYQQSLDQGLQFLIQYYNGEERAKGNILERFSAQQFPDLHSELNLSSLELGDSALYFCASSRSTGGNEKLFFGSGTQLSVL.